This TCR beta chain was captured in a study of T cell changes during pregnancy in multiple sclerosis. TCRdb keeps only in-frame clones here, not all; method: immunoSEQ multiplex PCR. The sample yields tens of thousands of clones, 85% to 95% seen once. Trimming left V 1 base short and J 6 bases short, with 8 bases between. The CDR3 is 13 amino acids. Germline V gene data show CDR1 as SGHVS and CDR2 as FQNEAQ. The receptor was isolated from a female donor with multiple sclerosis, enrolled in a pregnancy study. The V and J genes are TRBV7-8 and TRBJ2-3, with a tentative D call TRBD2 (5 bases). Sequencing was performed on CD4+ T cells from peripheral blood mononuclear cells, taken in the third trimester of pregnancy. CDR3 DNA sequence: TGTGCCAGCAGCTTAGTGGCTAGCGATACGCAGTATTTT. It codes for CASSLVASDTQYF.